The rows below give T cell receptor beta chains drawn from one sample of a study of radiation and T cells in renal cell carcinoma. Sequencing used immunoSEQ multiplex PCR; TCRdb keeps in-frame clones, though not all of them. The sample carries roughly 120,000 clones, approximately 78% recorded once. The sample here was blood, taken from a patient whose treatment included radiotherapy and nephrectomy. These receptor sequences come from a woman aged 55-70 years with renal cell carcinoma. CDR3s include the opening cysteine and the closing phenylalanine or tryptophan. The D gene is left open where the match is weak. Clone size, where shown, is once, few, many, or a class for clones that have expanded.

clone_size	v_call	d_call	j_call	cdr3_length	cdr3_aa	cdr3_nt
few	TRBV7-9	-	TRBJ1-1	12	CASSLGDSEAFF	TGTGCCAGCAGCTTAGGGGACTCTGAAGCTTTCTTT
once	TRBV28	TRBD2	TRBJ2-3	16	CASSWAGTSGTDTQYF	TGTGCCAGCAGTTGGGCCGGGACTAGCGGCACAGATACGCAGTATTTT
few	TRBV11-2	TRBD1	TRBJ1-2	13	CASSLGQGYGYTF	TGTGCCAGCAGCTTAGGACAGGGCTATGGCTACACCTTC
-	TRBV6-5	-	TRBJ1-5	12	CASSSGRQPQHF	TGTGCCAGCAGTTCCGGGAGGCAGCCCCAGCATTTT
-	TRBV6-5	-	TRBJ1-2	14	CASRFAGGGAGYTF	TGTGCCAGCAGATTTGCTGGGGGGGGTGCTGGCTACACCTTC
-	TRBV30	-	TRBJ1-2	15	CAWVFRRRTNYGYTF	TGTGCCTGGGTATTTCGTAGAAGGACTAACTATGGCTACACCTTC
once	TRBV4-2	-	TRBJ2-3	14	CASSQGGYRDTQYF	TGTGCCAGCAGCCAAGGGGGGTACCGAGATACGCAGTATTTT
once	TRBV7-2	-	TRBJ1-1	16	CASSLDGAALNTEAFF	TGTGCCAGCAGCTTAGATGGGGCAGCGCTGAACACTGAAGCTTTCTTT
-	TRBV6-5	-	TRBJ2-2	14	CASTPRGDTGELFF	TGTGCCAGCACCCCCAGGGGGGACACCGGGGAGCTGTTTTTT
-	TRBV6-1	-	TRBJ1-2	14	CASKRAGVDYGYTF	TGTGCCAGCAAAAGGGCGGGCGTTGACTATGGCTACACCTTC
-	TRBV12-5	-	TRBJ1-1	12	CASGRQDLEAFF	TGTGCTAGTGGCCGACAGGATCTGGAAGCTTTCTTT
-	TRBV9	-	TRBJ1-2	13	CASSVGESYGYTF	TGTGCCAGCAGCGTGGGCGAGTCCTATGGCTACACCTTC
-	TRBV28	-	TRBJ1-1	17	CASTKLRDGPSQSEAFF	TGTGCCAGCACTAAATTAAGAGACGGACCTAGTCAATCCGAAGCTTTCTTT
-	TRBV5-1	-	TRBJ1-4	11	CASSLDEKLFF	TGCGCCAGCAGCTTGGATGAAAAACTGTTTTTT
-	TRBV19	TRBD1	TRBJ1-5	17	CASSGGTGTGRDQPQHF	TGTGCCAGTAGCGGTGGGACCGGGACAGGGAGAGATCAGCCCCAGCATTTT
-	TRBV28	-	TRBJ2-3	13	CASSSWTQDTQYF	TGTGCCAGCAGTAGCTGGACCCAAGATACGCAGTATTTT
-	TRBV6-5	-	TRBJ2-7	14	CASSYSGSSYEQYF	TGTGCCAGCAGTTACTCCGGGAGCTCCTACGAGCAGTACTTC
-	TRBV7-9	-	TRBJ1-3	15	CANRVTGDSGNTIYF	TGTGCCAACAGGGTGACAGGCGACTCTGGAAACACCATATATTTT
-	TRBV2	TRBD2	TRBJ2-5	16	CASSLGLAVTQETQYF	TGTGCCAGCAGCTTGGGACTAGCGGTAACCCAGGAGACCCAGTACTTC
-	TRBV11-2	-	TRBJ2-5	14	CASSLAFPQETQYF	TGTGCCAGCAGCTTAGCCTTTCCTCAAGAGACCCAGTACTTC
-	TRBV11-3	-	TRBJ1-2	19	CASSLDLGEGERANYGYTF	TGTGCCAGCAGCTTAGATCTTGGAGAGGGAGAACGAGCTAACTATGGCTACACCTTC
-	TRBV5-4	-	TRBJ1-3	15	CASSSRDYSGNTIYF	TGTGCCAGCAGCTCCCGAGATTACTCTGGAAACACCATATATTTT
-	TRBV20-1	-	TRBJ2-5	11	CSARVVETQYF	TGCAGTGCTAGAGTAGTAGAGACCCAGTACTTC
few	TRBV25-1	TRBD2	TRBJ2-5	12	CASETSSETQYF	TGTGCCAGTGAGACTAGCTCTGAGACCCAGTACTTC
few	TRBV28	-	TRBJ1-1	15	CASSLALGGNTEAFF	TGTGCCAGCAGTTTGGCCCTCGGTGGAAACACTGAAGCTTTCTTT
-	TRBV6-1	-	TRBJ2-2	15	CASSESSGGTGELFF	TGTGCCAGCAGTGAATCCTCAGGAGGCACCGGGGAGCTGTTTTTT
-	TRBV15	TRBD1	TRBJ1-3	18	CATSRDKGPGGVGNTIYF	TGTGCCACCAGCAGAGATAAAGGGCCAGGGGGCGTTGGAAACACCATATATTTT
once	TRBV6-4	-	TRBJ2-2	14	CASSVNIYTGELFF	TGTGCCAGCAGTGTCAATATATACACCGGGGAGCTGTTTTTT